The present entry profiles one T cell receptor beta chain with its context. What this receptor recognizes is not known. No much larger clonotype is one base removed from it; base qualities were not supplied. This entry comes from a study of T cells in tumors and immune-related adverse events (dated by TCRdb to the early 2020s). Read against the paper, the sample's treatment or condition label means: nivolumab (PD-1 blockade) given before sampling. The DNeasy Blood and Tissue Kit was used to extract DNA from formalin-fixed paraffin-embedded specimens. The TCR beta locus was amplified and sequenced using the immunoSEQ assay, from which bulk TCR Vbeta CDR3 data were obtained. Per the original workflow: Non-productive CDR3s, sequences shorter than 7 amino acids, and those not starting with C or ending with F/W were excluded. Only specimens with at least 1000 reads were analysed, and clonotypes were defined at the amino acid level. Clonality was computed as 1 minus Pielou's evenness. To equalize library sizes, abundance-weighted random subsampling with replacement was performed 100 times so that 95% confidence intervals could be reported. Repertoire overlap was quantified using the Morisita overlap index, and the top 40 clones per specimen were examined for overlap with the irAE. What TCRdb holds here is the immuneACCESS table cut down to in-frame rearrangements. Part of the clones is not present; checked against another copy, under half of the missing clones reflect an unresolved V gene, and the others are unexplained. V, J and clone size reflect that table, while D and trimming were determined from the DNA. This sample is represented by about 22,000 clones; 90% to 95% of them were singletons. Around 1.5% of the sample is held by the ten biggest clonotypes.

This TCR was recovered from a female donor with metastatic renal cell carcinoma. This sample comprised lymph node tissue, obtained from a patient treated with anti-PD-1 therapy.

The CDR3 corresponds to CAINRAGGTDTQYF. The DNA sequence is given as TGTGCCATCAATCGAGCGGGCGGCACAGATACGCAGTATTTT. Recombination joined TRBV10-3 with TRBJ2-3; TRBD2 is a weak D gene call, 6 bases matching. The CDR3 sequence holds 14 residues, the cysteine and phenylalanine included. Only CDR3 DNA is held: 42 bases, read in frame from base 1. CDR1 and CDR2, looked up from the germline V gene, are ENHRY and SYGVKD. Trimming at the junction amounts to 7 bases on V and 1 base on J, and the germline ends lie 12 bases apart.